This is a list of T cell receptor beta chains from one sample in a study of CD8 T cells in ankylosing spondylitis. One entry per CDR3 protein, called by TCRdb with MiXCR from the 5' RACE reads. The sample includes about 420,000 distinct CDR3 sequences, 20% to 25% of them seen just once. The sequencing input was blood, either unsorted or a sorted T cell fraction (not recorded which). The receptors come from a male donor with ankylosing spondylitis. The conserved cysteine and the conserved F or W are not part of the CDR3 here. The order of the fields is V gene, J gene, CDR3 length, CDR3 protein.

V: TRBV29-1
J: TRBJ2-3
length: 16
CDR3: SVADAEGYVVGTDTQY

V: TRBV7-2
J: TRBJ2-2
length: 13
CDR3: ASSFWSGNTGELF

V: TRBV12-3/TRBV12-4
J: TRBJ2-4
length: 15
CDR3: ASSSGGDHHPKNIQY

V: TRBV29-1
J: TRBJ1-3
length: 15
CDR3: SVDPKSTDASGNTIY

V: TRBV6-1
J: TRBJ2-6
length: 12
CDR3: ASSPTTGYGVLT

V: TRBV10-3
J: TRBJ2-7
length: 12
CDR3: AIKVGSSSYEQY

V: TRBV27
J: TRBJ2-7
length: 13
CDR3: ASSWGRPGEGEQY

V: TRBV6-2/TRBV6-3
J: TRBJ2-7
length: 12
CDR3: ASTKAGGPVEQY

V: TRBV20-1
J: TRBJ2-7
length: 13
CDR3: SARVGTSGGLGQY

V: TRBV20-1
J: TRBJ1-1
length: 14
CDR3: SARARGQGRNTEAF

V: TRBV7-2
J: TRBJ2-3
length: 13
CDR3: ASSPGQPSTDTQY

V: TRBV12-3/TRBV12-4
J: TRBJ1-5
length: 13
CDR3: ASSSLPGKEGPQH

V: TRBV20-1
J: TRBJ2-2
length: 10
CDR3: SASHRTGELF

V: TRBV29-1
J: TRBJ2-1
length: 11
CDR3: SLASGVGNEQF

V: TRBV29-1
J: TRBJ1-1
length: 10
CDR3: SPWERGSPAF

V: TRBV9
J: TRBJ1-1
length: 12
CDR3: ASTPWGEVTEAF

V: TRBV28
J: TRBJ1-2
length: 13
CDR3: ASIRTRGGDYGYT